A single sample gave rise to the 12 T cell receptor beta chains below, sequenced in a study of early T cells in non-severe SARS-CoV-2 infection. TCRdb recomputed calls from the 5' RACE reads with MiXCR, one row per CDR3 protein. This table has some 66,000 distinct CDR3 sequences, approximately 9.1% appearing once. Material for sequencing was whole blood. These receptors all stem from an adult who was a healthcare worker with PCR-confirmed SARS-CoV-2 infection or an uninfected control (not recorded which).

J is TRBJ1-4 and V is TRBV7-8; possible D gene TRBD1, 6 bases. The CDR3 consists of 13 residues. Trimming cost V 3 bases and J 8 bases, with 10 bases left between them. CDR1 and CDR2 from the germline V gene are SGHVS and FQNEAQ. The CDR3 spells CASSLGAGEKLFF. The CDR3 region has the DNA TGTGCCAGCAGCTTGGGGGCAGGGGAAAAACTGTTTTTT. Full variable domain (rest looked up from reference TRBV7-8 and TRBJ1-4): GAGVSQSPRYKVAKRGQDVALRCDPISGHVSLFWYQQALGQGPEFLTYFQNEAQLDKSGLPSDRFFAERPEGSVSTLKIQRTQQEDSAVYLCASSLGAGEKLFFGSGTQLSVL.

This clonotype has ten or more counts. This chain joins TRBV7-9 and TRBJ2-2; 8 bases are a match to TRBD2. The CDR3 is made up of 15 amino acids. V lost 3 bases and J lost 6; bases outside the gene matches: 6. Germline V CDR1 and CDR2: SEHNR, FQNEAQ (reference sequence). CDR3 DNA sequence: TGTGCCAGCAGCTTCCGAGCGGGAGACGCCGGGGAGCTGTTTTTT. It translates to CASSFRAGDAGELFF.

This rearrangement joins TRBV20-1 to TRBJ2-1; 8 bases fit TRBD1. Losses at the gene ends were 6 bases for V and 6 bases for J; bases not matched to a gene: 10. The CDR3 consists of 14 residues. Germline V gives CDR1 DFQATT, CDR2 SNEGSKA (reference sequence). This chain's CDR3 is CSAEGQGVGNEQFF. CDR3 in DNA: TGCAGTGCGGAAGGACAGGGTGTCGGCAATGAGCAGTTCTTC.

In its sample, this clonotype was seen a few times. The rearrangement links TRBV19 to TRBJ2-7, with 9 positions matching TRBD1. V lost 5 bases, J lost 4 bases, and 9 bases stayed unmatched. Germline CDR1 is LNHDA and CDR2 is SQIVND (reference sequence). CDR3 length: 15 residues. CDR3 sequence reads: CASSLETGGTYEQYF. The CDR3 region has the DNA TGTGCCAGTAGTCTCGAGACAGGGGGAACTTACGAGCAGTACTTC.

In its sample, this clonotype was seen a few times. The rearrangement links TRBV19 to TRBJ2-1; 11 nucleotides align to TRBD2. Germline V lookup: CDR1 LNHDA, CDR2 SQIVND (reference sequence). V lost 1 base, J lost 7 bases, and 6 bases stayed unmatched. The CDR3 has 16 amino acids. The CDR3 here is CASSIVELAGDNEQFF. DNA for the CDR3: TGTGCCAGTAGTATAGTCGAACTAGCGGGAGATAATGAGCAGTTCTTC.

Ten or more counts support this clonotype. The chain combines TRBV29-1 with TRBJ2-1, with 10 bases identical to TRBD2. Looked up from germline, CDR1 is SQVTM and CDR2 is ANQGSEA. The ends lost 7 bases at V and 4 bases at J; junction bases unmatched: 7. This CDR3 has 14 amino acids. CDR3 residues: CSGEGTSAYNEQFF. Here the CDR3 DNA reads TGCAGCGGGGAAGGGACTAGCGCATACAATGAGCAGTTCTTC.

The chain is built from TRBV25-1 and TRBJ2-3; D unresolved. V was pared by 5 bases and J by 1 base, with 7 bases between. CDR1 MGHDK and CDR2 SYGVNS come from the germline V gene. The CDR3 has 13 residues. The DNA of the CDR3 is TGTGCCAGCAGTAGGGTCGGCACAGATACGCAGTATTTT. It is translated as CASSRVGTDTQYF.

This clonotype was seen only a few times. This sequence joins TRBV6-6 and TRBJ1-5; D is possibly TRBD1 (5 bases). CDR3 length equals 15 residues. V was shortened by 4 bases and J by 1 base, with 11 bases between the two germline ends. Germline loops: CDR1 MNHNY, CDR2 SVGAGI (reference sequence). The CDR3 sequence is CASSWPGGSNQPQHF. CDR3 bases: TGTGCCAGCAGTTGGCCGGGGGGGAGCAATCAGCCCCAGCATTTT.

The chain employs TRBV19 and TRBJ2-2, with 10 positions matching TRBD2. V dropped 8 bases and J dropped 7; count of bases not matched to a gene: 10. The V gene's germline CDR1 is LNHDA and CDR2 SQIVND (reference sequence). The CDR3 totals 15 residues. DNA for the CDR3: TGTGCCAGTGGCCTAGCGGGAGTTGGGGGCGGGGAGCTGTTTTTT. Protein sequence: CASGLAGVGGGELFF.

This clonotype was detected ten times or more. V gene TRBV11-2 combines with J gene TRBJ2-3; D possibly corresponds to TRBD2 (5 bases). The CDR3 totals 14 residues. V lost 3 bases to trimming and J lost 8 bases, with 15 bases between them. Germline assignment: CDR1 SGHAT and CDR2 FQNNGV. The DNA of the CDR3 is TGTGCCAGCAGCTTGAACCCCAGCGGATCTACGCAGTATTTT. As protein: CASSLNPSGSTQYF.

Ten or more counts support this clonotype. The chain joins TRBV7-7 to TRBJ2-2; TRBD2 might be the D (5 bases). Trimming left V 7 bases short and J 1 base short, with 7 bases between. This CDR3 is 13 amino acids long. Germline assignment: CDR1 SSHAT and CDR2 FNYEAQ (reference sequence). CDR3 protein: CASNRGNTGELFF. The CDR3 nucleotides are TGTGCCAGCAACCGGGGGAACACCGGGGAGCTGTTTTTT.

This clonotype came up many times. This rearrangement joins TRBV20-1 to TRBJ2-7; tentative D call: TRBD1 (6 bases). There are 13 residues in the CDR3. V was clipped by 7 bases and J by 3 bases, with 16 bases between them. In germline, CDR1 is DFQATT, CDR2 SNEGSKA (reference sequence). CDR3 nucleotides: TGCAGTGGTGGGCAGGGGTCGGGCTACGAGCAGTACTTC. Translation: CSGGQGSGYEQYF.